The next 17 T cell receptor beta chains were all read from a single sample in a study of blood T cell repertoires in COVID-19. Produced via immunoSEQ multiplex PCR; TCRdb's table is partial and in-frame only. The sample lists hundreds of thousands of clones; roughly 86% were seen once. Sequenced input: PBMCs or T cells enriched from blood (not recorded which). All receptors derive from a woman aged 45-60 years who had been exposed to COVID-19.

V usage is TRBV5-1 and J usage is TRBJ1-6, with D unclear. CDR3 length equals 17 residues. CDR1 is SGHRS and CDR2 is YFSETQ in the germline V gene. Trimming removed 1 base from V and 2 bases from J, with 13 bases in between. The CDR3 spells CASSLLAPGTYNSPLHF. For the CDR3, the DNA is TGCGCCAGCAGCTTGCTCGCTCCGGGGACCTATAATTCACCCCTCCACTTT.

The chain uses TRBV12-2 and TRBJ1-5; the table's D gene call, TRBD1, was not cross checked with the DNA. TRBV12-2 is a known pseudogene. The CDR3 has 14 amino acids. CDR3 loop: CASRPRQINQPQHF. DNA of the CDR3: TGTGCAAGTCGCCCTCGACAGATCAATCAGCCCCAGCATTTT.

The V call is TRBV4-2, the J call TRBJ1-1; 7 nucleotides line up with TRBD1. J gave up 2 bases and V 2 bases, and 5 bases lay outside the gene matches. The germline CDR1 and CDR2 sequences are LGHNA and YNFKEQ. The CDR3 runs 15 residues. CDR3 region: CASSQLTGINTEAFF. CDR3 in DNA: TGTGCCAGCAGCCAATTGACAGGGATCAACACTGAAGCTTTCTTT.

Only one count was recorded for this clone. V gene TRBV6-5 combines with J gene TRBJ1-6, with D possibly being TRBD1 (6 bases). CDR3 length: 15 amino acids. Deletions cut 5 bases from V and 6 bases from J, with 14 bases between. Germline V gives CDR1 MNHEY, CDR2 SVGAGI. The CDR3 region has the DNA TGTGCCAGCAGTCGGCGACAGGCTCTTAATTCACCCCTCCACTTT. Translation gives CASSRRQALNSPLHF.

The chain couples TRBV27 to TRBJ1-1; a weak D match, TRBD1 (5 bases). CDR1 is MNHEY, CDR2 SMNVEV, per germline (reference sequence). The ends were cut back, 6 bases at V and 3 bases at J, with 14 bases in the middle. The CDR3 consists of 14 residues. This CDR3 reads CASRGQTAYTEAFF. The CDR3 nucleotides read TGTGCCAGCAGAGGCCAGACAGCGTACACTGAAGCTTTCTTT.

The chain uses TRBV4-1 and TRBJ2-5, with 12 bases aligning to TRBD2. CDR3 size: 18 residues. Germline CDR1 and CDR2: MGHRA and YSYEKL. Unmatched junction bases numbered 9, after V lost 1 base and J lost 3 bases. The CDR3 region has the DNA TGCGCCAGCAGCCAAGGCCAACCTCTAGCGGGGGGGAAAGAGACCCAGTACTTC. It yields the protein CASSQGQPLAGGKETQYF.

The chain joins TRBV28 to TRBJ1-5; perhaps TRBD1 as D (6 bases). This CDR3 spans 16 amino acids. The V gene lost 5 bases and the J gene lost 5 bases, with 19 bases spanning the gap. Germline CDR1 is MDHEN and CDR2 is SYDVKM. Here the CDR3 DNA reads TGTGCCAGCAGTAGCCTAGGGACAACAAAGGATCAGCCCCAGCATTTT. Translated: CASSSLGTTKDQPQHF.

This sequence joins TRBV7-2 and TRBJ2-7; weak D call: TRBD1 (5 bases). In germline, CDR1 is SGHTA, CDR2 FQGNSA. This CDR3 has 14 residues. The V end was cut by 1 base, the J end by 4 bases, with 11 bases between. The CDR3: CASSLVRVGYEQYF. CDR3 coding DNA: TGTGCCAGCAGCTTAGTCAGGGTCGGGTACGAGCAGTACTTC.

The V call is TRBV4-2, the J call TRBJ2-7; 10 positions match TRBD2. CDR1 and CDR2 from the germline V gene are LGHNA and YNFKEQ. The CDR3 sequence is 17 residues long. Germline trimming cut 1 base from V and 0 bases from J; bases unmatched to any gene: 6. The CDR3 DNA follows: TGTGCCAGCAGCCAAGTCCTCAGCGGGGGGGGCTCCTACGAGCAGTACTTC. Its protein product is CASSQVLSGGGSYEQYF.

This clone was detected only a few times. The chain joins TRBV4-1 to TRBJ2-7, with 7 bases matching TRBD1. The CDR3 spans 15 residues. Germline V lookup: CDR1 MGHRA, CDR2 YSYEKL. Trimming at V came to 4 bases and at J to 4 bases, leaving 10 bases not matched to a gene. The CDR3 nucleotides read TGCGCCAGCAGCCCCTCGGACAGGCGGAGATACGAGCAGTACTTC. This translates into CASSPSDRRRYEQYF.

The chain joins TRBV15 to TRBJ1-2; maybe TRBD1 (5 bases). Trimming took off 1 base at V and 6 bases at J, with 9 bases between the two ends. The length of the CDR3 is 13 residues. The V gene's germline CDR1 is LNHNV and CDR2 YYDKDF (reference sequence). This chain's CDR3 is CATSRGDYNGYTF. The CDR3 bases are TGTGCCACCAGCAGAGGGGACTACAATGGCTACACCTTC. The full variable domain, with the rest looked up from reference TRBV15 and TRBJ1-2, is DAMVIQNPRYQVTQFGKPVTLSCSQTLNHNVMYWYQQKSSQAPKLLFHYYDKDFNNEADTPDNFQSRRPNTSFCFLDIRSPGLGDTAMYLCATSRGDYNGYTFGSGTRLTVV.

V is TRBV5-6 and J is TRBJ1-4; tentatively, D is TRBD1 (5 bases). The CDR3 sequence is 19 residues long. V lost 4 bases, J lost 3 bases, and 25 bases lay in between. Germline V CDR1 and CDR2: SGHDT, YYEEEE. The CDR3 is CASSTRSGSGVAANEKLFF. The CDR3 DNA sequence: TGTGCCAGCAGCACCCGATCCGGTTCGGGGGTAGCGGCTAATGAAAAACTGTTTTTT.

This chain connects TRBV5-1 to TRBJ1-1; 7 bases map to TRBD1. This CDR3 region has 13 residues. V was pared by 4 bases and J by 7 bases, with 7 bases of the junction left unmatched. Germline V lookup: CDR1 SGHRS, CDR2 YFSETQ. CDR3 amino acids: CASSIPGTDEAFF. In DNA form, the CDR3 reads TGCGCCAGCAGCATACCCGGGACAGATGAAGCTTTCTTT.

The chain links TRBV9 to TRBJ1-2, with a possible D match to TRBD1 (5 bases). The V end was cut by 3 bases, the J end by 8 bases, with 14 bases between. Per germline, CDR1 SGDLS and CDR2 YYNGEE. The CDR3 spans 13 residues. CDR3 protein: CASSASGLSGYTF. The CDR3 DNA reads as TGTGCCAGCAGCGCCTCAGGGTTGTCGGGCTACACCTTC.

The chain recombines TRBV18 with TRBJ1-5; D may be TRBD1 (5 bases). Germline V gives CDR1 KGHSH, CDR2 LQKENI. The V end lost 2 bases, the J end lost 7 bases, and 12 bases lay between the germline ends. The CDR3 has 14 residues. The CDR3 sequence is CASSPEGGVQPQHF. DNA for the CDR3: TGTGCCAGCTCACCAGAAGGAGGGGTGCAGCCCCAGCATTTT. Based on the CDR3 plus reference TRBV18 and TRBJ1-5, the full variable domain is NAGVMQNPRHLVRRRGQEARLRCSPMKGHSHVYWYRQLPEEGLKFMVYLQKENIIDESGMPKERFSAEFPKEGPSILRIQQVVRGDSAAYFCASSPEGGVQPQHFGDGTRLSIL.

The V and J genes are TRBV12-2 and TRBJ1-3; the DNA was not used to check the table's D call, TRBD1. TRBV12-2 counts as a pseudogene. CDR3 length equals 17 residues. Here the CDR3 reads CASRLVGTGESGNTIYF. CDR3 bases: TGTGCAAGTCGCTTAGTGGGGACAGGGGAATCTGGAAACACCATATATTTT.

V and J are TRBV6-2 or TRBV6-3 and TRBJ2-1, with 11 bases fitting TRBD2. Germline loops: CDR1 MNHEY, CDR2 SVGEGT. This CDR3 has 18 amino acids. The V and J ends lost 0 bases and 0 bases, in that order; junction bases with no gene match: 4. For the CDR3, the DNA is TGTGCCAGCAGTTACTCCTTAGCGGGGGGGAACTCCTACAATGAGCAGTTCTTC. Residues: CASSYSLAGGNSYNEQFF.